The source of this T cell receptor (beta chain) is a study of CD8 T cells in ankylosing spondylitis. The CDR3 has 15 residues. Germline-derived CDR1 and CDR2 are KGHDR and SFDVKD. Trimming removed 9 bases from V and 7 bases from J, with 21 bases in between. There are a few counts of this clonotype. TCRdb used MiXCR to reprocess the 5' RACE reads, holding one entry per CDR3 protein. This sample has about 150,000 distinct CDR3 sequences, with around 42% found just once. The clonotype originates from a male donor with ankylosing spondylitis. The V and J genes are TRBV24-1 and TRBJ2-1; D gene uncertain. Sequenced material: synovial fluid, either unsorted or a sorted T cell fraction (not recorded which). Here the CDR3 reads CATAFPTHLENEQFF. The CDR3 DNA sequence: TGTGCCACCGCGTTCCCGACACACCTAGAGAATGAGCAGTTCTTC.